A single sample is the source of the 10 T cell receptor beta chains below, sequenced in a study of low-dose radiotherapy and immunotherapy resistance in tumors. Alpha- and beta-chain coverage of first-strand cDNA came from TRAV- and TRBV-specific primers. PCR amplification of the TCRs was performed with Phusion for approximately 20 PCR cycles, and it relied on a constant-region primer together with a V-primer adapter. MiXCR, run by TCRdb on the reads, gives a single entry per CDR3 protein. The data show roughly 38,000 distinct CDR3 sequences, roughly 20% seen once. The time point: after trial treatment. Treatment noted: LDRT plus nivolumab, ipilimumab, low-dose cyclophosphamide and aspirin (RACIN trial). Here the sequenced sample was PBMCs, taken after low-dose radiotherapy plus immunotherapy. The receptors were gathered from a female donor with ovarian cancer.

This clonotype showed up many times. The J gene is TRBJ1-3, the V gene TRBV6-2 or TRBV6-3; no clear D. Trimming took off 5 bases at V and 0 bases at J, with 14 bases between the two ends. The CDR3 is made up of 16 amino acids. Germline-derived CDR1 and CDR2 are MNHEY and SVGEGT. The CDR3 spells CASSNGRTTSGNTIYF. The DNA of the CDR3 is TGTGCCAGCAGTAACGGACGGACGACCTCTGGAAACACCATATATTTT.

Of note for this clonotype: A far larger clone lies a single base away; this is likely a read error. The chain is built from TRBV18 and TRBJ2-1; D is unresolved. Germline V gives CDR1 KGHSH, CDR2 LQKENI. V was clipped by 3 bases and J by 10 bases, with 16 bases between them. The CDR3 spans 14 residues. Here the CDR3 DNA reads TGTGCCAGCTCACCCTCTACACCGGCCTACGAGCAGTTCTTC. Its translation: CASSPSTPAYEQFF. The whole variable domain, remainder taken from reference TRBV18 and TRBJ2-1, is NAGVMQNPRHLVRRRGQEARLRCSPMKGHSHVYWYRQLPEEGLKFMVYLQKENIIDESGMPKERFSAEFPKEGPSILRIQQVVRGDSAAYFCASSPSTPAYEQFFGPGTRLTVL.

This clonotype was seen ten or more times. The rearrangement joins TRBV6-6 to TRBJ1-1; D remains unclear. Germline loops: CDR1 MNHNY, CDR2 SVGAGI (reference sequence). The CDR3 is 13 amino acids. Trimming took off 2 bases at V and 1 base at J, with 5 bases between the two ends. Here the CDR3 DNA reads TGTGCCAGCAGTTACAGTCAGAACACTGAAGCTTTCTTT. This sequence encodes CASSYSQNTEAFF.

This clonotype was seen repeatedly, ten times or more. The CDR3 protein is CASSPESIQYF. The CDR3 DNA reads as TGTGCCAGCAGCCCCGAGAGCATTCAGTACTTC. The chain couples TRBV11-2 to TRBJ2-4; unclear D gene. Between the trimmed V and J ends, which lost 5 bases and 9 bases, there was a span of 8 bases. Germline lookup yields CDR1 SGHAT and CDR2 FQNNGV. This CDR3 comprises 11 residues.

The chain recombines TRBV4-2 with TRBJ1-1; D is unclear. This CDR3 is built from 13 residues. Germline CDR1 reads LGHNA; CDR2 reads YNFKEQ. Trimming removed 0 bases from V and 7 bases from J, with 9 bases in between. The CDR3 reads CASSQESYSEAFF. In nucleotides, the CDR3 is TGTGCCAGCAGCCAAGAATCCTACAGTGAAGCTTTCTTT.

This clonotype was recorded many times. J is TRBJ1-2 and V is TRBV10-3; D is uncertain. There are 13 residues in the CDR3. CDR1 ENHRY and CDR2 SYGVKD come from the germline V gene. The germline V and J ends were trimmed by 0 bases and 4 bases, with 6 bases remaining between them. This CDR3 is CAISESAVYGYTF. CDR3 sequence (DNA): TGTGCCATCAGTGAGTCGGCCGTCTATGGCTACACCTTC.

There are many counts of this clonotype. V usage is TRBV10-3 and J usage is TRBJ1-1, with D maybe TRBD1 (6 bases). This CDR3 comprises 14 residues. Per the germline V gene, CDR1 is ENHRY and CDR2 is SYGVKD. The V and J ends lost 6 bases and 2 bases respectively, with 13 bases between them. The CDR3 bases are TGTGCCATCAGAGCCGGGACACTTAACACTGAAGCTTTCTTT. Translation gives CAIRAGTLNTEAFF.

This CDR3 is CASSSEGPNTGELFF. In DNA form, the CDR3 reads TGTGCCAGCAGCTCCGAGGGGCCTAACACCGGGGAGCTGTTTTTT. The chain employs TRBV5-8 and TRBJ2-2; D possibly uses TRBD1 or TRBD2 (5 bases each). The germline V gene has CDR1 SGHTS and CDR2 YDEGEE. The CDR3 consists of 15 residues. V was shortened by 3 bases and J by 2 bases, with 11 bases between the two germline ends.

The sample holds many counts of this clonotype. The DNA for the CDR3 is TGCAGTGCCAGCCACCCAGGAACGGGCCTATTCACCGGGGAGCTGTTTTTT. It is translated as CSASHPGTGLFTGELFF. The gene calls are TRBV20-1 and TRBJ2-2; D is uncertain. Germline CDR1 and CDR2: DFQATT and SNEGSKA (reference sequence). The V gene lost 6 bases and the J gene lost 4 bases, with 24 bases spanning the gap. The CDR3 sequence is 17 residues long.

Many counts were recorded for this clonotype. The chain is built from TRBV20-1 and TRBJ2-1, with no clear D. Trimming shortened V by 3 bases and J by 7 bases, and 16 bases separated the two germline ends. The CDR3 extends over 14 amino acids. Germline CDR1 is DFQATT and CDR2 is SNEGSKA (reference sequence). This CDR3 is CSASQTSFNNEQFF. CDR3 sequence (DNA): TGCAGTGCTAGTCAGACGTCCTTTAATAATGAGCAGTTCTTC.